Listed here is a single T cell receptor (beta chain). The CDR3 has 15 residues. Germline trimming cut 6 bases from V and 0 bases from J; bases unmatched to any gene: 5. Germline V lookup: CDR1 LNHDA, CDR2 SQIVND (reference sequence). Original handling: The assay estimated nucleated cells by amplifying reference gene primers. The repertoire was sequenced with immunoSEQ multiplex PCR; TCRdb's copy has only in-frame clones and lacks some. The V and J calls and clone size were taken over from that table, and D and trimming were inferred from the DNA. The sample includes roughly 230,000 clones, approximately 92% seen only once; the top ten take roughly 4.5%. The sample comes from a study of blood T cell repertoires in COVID-19. Study information: Donors in the United States, Italy and Spain gave samples during acute or convalescent COVID-19.

The receptor comes from a woman aged 40 to 50 who had recovered from COVID-19. What was sequenced was peripheral blood. The rearrangement joins TRBV19 to TRBJ1-3; 7 nucleotides line up with TRBD1. The CDR3 nucleotides read TGTGCCAGTAGGGGACAGCTCCGCTCTGGAAACACCATATATTTT. The encoded protein is CASRGQLRSGNTIYF.